The rows below give T cell receptor beta chains drawn from one sample of a study of shared clonotypes between healthy human individuals. Profiled with immunoSEQ multiplex PCR; TCRdb holds only in-frame clones, not every one. This repertoire shows about 2.1 million clones, approximately 94% found once; its top ten account for more than 1.5%. The specimen was naive CD8+ T cells from PBMCs. These receptors were collected from a man between 18 and 35 years old in good health. Some clones in this sample may be carry-over from other donors' samples. Each CDR3 is given with its conserved first and last residue. D genes are given only for firm matches. A row's size may be missing; if present it is once, few, many or a size class.

v_call	j_call	d_call	clone_size	cdr3_nt	cdr3_aa
TRBV2	TRBJ1-1	.	.	TGTGCCAGCAGTGAGTCCGAGCCTGAAGCTTTCTTT	CASSESEPEAFF
TRBV29-1	TRBJ1-3	.	.	TGCAGCGTTGCCCGGGGGGCCGCCAGCTCTGGAAACACCATATATTTT	CSVARGAASSGNTIYF
TRBV28	TRBJ2-1	.	.	TGTGCCAGCAGTAGGGCTACCTACACCTACAATGAGCAGTTCTTC	CASSRATYTYNEQFF
TRBV25-1	TRBJ2-3	.	.	TGTGCCAGCAGCCAAGTGGGGGCTCCAAACACAGATACGCAGTATTTT	CASSQVGAPNTDTQYF
TRBV6-6	TRBJ2-1	TRBD2	.	TGTGCCAGCAGTAAGCGGGAGCTAGCGGATGAGCAGTTCTTC	CASSKRELADEQFF
TRBV28	TRBJ1-2	TRBD1	once	TGTGCCAGCAGTTGGCCCGGGACAGGGGATGGCTACACCTTC	CASSWPGTGDGYTF
TRBV30	TRBJ2-5	.	.	TGTGCCTGGGGGAGAGGGGCCCAAGAGACCCAGTACTTC	CAWGRGAQETQYF
TRBV6-1	TRBJ2-3	.	.	TGTGCCAGCAGTGATAATTTTCCAGATACGCAGTATTTT	CASSDNFPDTQYF
TRBV6-5	TRBJ2-1	.	.	TGTGCCAGCAGTATACAGGAGCCGAGGGGTGAGCAGTTCTTC	CASSIQEPRGEQFF
TRBV21-1	TRBJ2-7	.	.	TGTGCCAGCAGTAAAGCCGGCGGCGGTAGCTCCTACGAGCAGTACTTC	CASSKAGGGSSYEQYF
TRBV27	TRBJ2-6	.	.	TGTGCCAGCAGTTTATATGGCAGTCTGAACTCTGGGGCCAACGTCCTGACTTTC	CASSLYGSLNSGANVLTF
TRBV7-2	TRBJ2-1	.	once	TGTGCCAGCAGCCCCGTAGCTAGCGTAGACAATGAGCAGTTCTTC	CASSPVASVDNEQFF
TRBV30	TRBJ2-1	TRBD2	.	TGTGCCTGGAGTGTCCTAGCGGGGGGAACTAGCTCCTACAATGAGCAGTTCTTC	CAWSVLAGGTSSYNEQFF
TRBV5-8	TRBJ2-6	TRBD1	.	TGTGCCAGCAGCCACACAGGGGGCTCTGGGGCCAACGTCCTGACTTTC	CASSHTGGSGANVLTF
TRBV7-9	TRBJ2-3	.	once	TGTGCCAGCAGCTTAGTAGGTTCGGATACGCAGTATTTT	CASSLVGSDTQYF
TRBV9	TRBJ2-5	.	.	TGTGCCAGCAGCGTCCCCCCCGGGGCAGGTCAAGAGACCCAGTACTTC	CASSVPPGAGQETQYF
TRBV7-6	TRBJ2-1	.	.	TGTGCCAGCAGCTTAGAACTAGCCCACCCCTACAATGAGCAGTTCTTC	CASSLELAHPYNEQFF
TRBV7-7	TRBJ2-5	.	.	TGTGCCAGCAGCTTAGTCGCGGCCCCACAGGAGACCCAGTACTTC	CASSLVAAPQETQYF
TRBV19	TRBJ1-1	.	.	TGTGCCAGTAGTATAAACCGGAACACTGAAGCTTTCTTT	CASSINRNTEAFF
TRBV11-2	TRBJ2-7	TRBD1	.	TGTGCCAGCAGCCTCCGGGACAGGGGCTACGAGCAGTACTTC	CASSLRDRGYEQYF